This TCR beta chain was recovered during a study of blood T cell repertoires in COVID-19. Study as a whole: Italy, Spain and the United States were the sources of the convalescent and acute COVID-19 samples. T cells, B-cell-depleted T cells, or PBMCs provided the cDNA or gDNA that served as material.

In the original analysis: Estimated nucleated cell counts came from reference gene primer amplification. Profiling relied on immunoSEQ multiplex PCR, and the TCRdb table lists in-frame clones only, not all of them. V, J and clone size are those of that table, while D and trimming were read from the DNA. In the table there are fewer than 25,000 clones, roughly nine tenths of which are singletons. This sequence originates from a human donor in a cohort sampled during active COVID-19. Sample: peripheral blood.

CDR3 nucleotide sequence: TGTGCCAGCAGCTTACGTGGGAGCCAAGAGACCCAGTACTTC. This translates into CASSLRGSQETQYF. This chain uses TRBV7-2 with TRBJ2-5, with D tentatively TRBD2 (5 bases). Germline CDR1 and CDR2: SGHTA and FQGNSA. The CDR3 is 14 residues long. V was trimmed by 2 bases and J by 1 base, leaving 8 bases between them.